The T cell receptor (beta chain) under discussion was sequenced for a study of T cell changes during pregnancy in multiple sclerosis. Produced via immunoSEQ multiplex PCR; TCRdb's table is partial and in-frame only. The table records tens of thousands of clones, approximately 91% of them present only once. This clone was recorded a few times. CDR3 length: 12 residues. Trimming removed 11 bases at V and 0 bases at J, with 10 bases between. Germline V gene sequence: CDR1 SNHLY, CDR2 FYNNEI. The sample consisted of peripheral blood, taken before pregnancy. The sequence was collected from a female donor with multiple sclerosis, enrolled in a pregnancy study. This chain uses TRBV2 with TRBJ1-1; possibly TRBD1 for D (5 bases). DNA of the CDR3: TGTGCCGGGGCAACGCTGAACACTGAAGCTTTCTTT. Translating it yields CAGATLNTEAFF.